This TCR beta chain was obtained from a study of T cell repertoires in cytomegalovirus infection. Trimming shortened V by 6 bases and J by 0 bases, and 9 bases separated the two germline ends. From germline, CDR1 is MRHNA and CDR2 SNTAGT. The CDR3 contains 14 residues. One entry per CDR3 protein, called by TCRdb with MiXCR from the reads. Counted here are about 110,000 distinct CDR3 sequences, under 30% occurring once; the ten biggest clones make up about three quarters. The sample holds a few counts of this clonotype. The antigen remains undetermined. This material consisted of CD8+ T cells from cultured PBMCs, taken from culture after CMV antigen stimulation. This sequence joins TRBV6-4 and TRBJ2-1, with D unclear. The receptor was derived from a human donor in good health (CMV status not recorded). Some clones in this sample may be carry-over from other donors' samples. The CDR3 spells CASSPASSYNEQFF. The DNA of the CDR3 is TGTGCCAGCAGCCCTGCCAGCTCCTACAATGAGCAGTTCTTC.